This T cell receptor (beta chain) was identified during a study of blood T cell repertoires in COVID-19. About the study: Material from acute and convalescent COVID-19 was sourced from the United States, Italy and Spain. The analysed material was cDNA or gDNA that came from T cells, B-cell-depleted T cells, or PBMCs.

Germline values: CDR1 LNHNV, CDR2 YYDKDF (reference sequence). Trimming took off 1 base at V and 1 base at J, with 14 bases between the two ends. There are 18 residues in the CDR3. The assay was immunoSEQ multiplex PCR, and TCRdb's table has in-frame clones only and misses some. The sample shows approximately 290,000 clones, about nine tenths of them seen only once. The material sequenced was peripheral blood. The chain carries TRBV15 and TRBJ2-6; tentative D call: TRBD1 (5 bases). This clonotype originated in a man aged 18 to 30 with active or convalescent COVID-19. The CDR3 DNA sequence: TGTGCCACCAGCAGAGTGGGCAGGGCCGGTTCTGGGGCCAACGTCCTGACTTTC. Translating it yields CATSRVGRAGSGANVLTF.